This is a list of T cell receptor beta chains from one sample in a study of response to subunit inactivated influenza vaccine. TCRdb reanalysed the RT-PCR reads using MiXCR and keeps one entry per CDR3 protein. Of around 250,000 distinct CDR3 sequences in the sample, 12% are singletons; the top ten hold 7.8%. Sample: non-naive T cells sorted from PBMCs, taken roughly 15 days before vaccination. These receptors were collected from a man in his fifties who received an inactivated influenza vaccine. Both conserved end residues are part of each CDR3. D genes are given only for firm matches. Expanded clones get a size class; other rows say once, few or many, or leave the size out.

>few|TRBJ2-1|TRBD2|TRBV5-4
CASSFRGSGYNEQFF
TGTGCCAGCAGCTTTCGCGGGAGCGGCTACAATGAGCAGTTCTTC
>NA|TRBJ1-5|TRBD1|TRBV12-3/TRBV12-4
CASSRTGRDQPQHF
TGTGCCAGCAGCCGGACAGGTCGGGATCAGCCCCAGCATTTT
>NA|TRBJ2-4|NA|TRBV19
CASSIKAGNIQYF
TGTGCCAGTAGTATAAAGGCTGGAAACATTCAGTACTTC
>NA|TRBJ2-1|TRBD2|TRBV3-1
CASSQGLAGTEQFF
TGTGCCAGCAGCCAGGGACTAGCGGGGACCGAGCAGTTCTTC
>NA|TRBJ2-7|NA|TRBV20-1
CSMRRDYEQYF
TGCAGTATGCGCAGGGACTACGAGCAGTACTTC
>NA|TRBJ2-5|NA|TRBV20-1
CSTKPGGEETQYF
TGCAGTACGAAGCCCGGGGGCGAAGAGACCCAGTACTTC
>many|TRBJ2-5|TRBD1|TRBV10-3
CAIKRTGEETQYF
TGTGCCATCAAGCGGACAGGGGAAGAGACCCAGTACTTC
>few|TRBJ1-1|NA|TRBV20-1
CRSIRGNTEAFF
TGCAGGTCGATCAGGGGGAACACTGAAGCTTTCTTT
>many|TRBJ2-1|NA|TRBV29-1
CSVGGDIYNEQFF
TGCAGCGTTGGGGGAGACATCTACAATGAGCAGTTCTTC
>NA|TRBJ2-3|TRBD2|TRBV9
CASSVNHREGGTDTQYF
TGTGCCAGCAGCGTAAACCACCGGGAGGGTGGCACAGATACGCAGTATTTT
>NA|TRBJ2-1|TRBD2|TRBV4-1
CASSQAGLVENYNEQFF
TGCGCCAGCAGCCAGGCGGGACTAGTGGAAAACTACAATGAGCAGTTCTTC
>many|TRBJ2-7|TRBD1|TRBV6-2/TRBV6-3
CASSTRTGDRDEQYF
TGTGCCAGCAGTACTAGGACAGGGGATCGGGACGAGCAGTACTTC
>many|TRBJ2-1|NA|TRBV7-9
CASSFDYTYNEQFF
TGTGCCAGCAGCTTCGACTATACTTACAATGAGCAGTTCTTC
>NA|TRBJ2-1|NA|TRBV4-3
CASTQMLNYEQFF
TGCGCCAGCACCCAGATGCTTAACTATGAGCAGTTCTTC
>NA|TRBJ2-3|NA|TRBV18
CASSRVPGTYSTDTQYF
TGTGCCAGCTCACGCGTCCCTGGGACATATAGCACAGATACGCAGTATTTT
>NA|TRBJ2-3|NA|TRBV9
CASSAGGGGSTDTQYF
TGTGCCAGCAGCGCCGGGGGAGGGGGATCCACAGATACGCAGTATTTT
>NA|TRBJ2-7|NA|TRBV6-1
CASSRAGTLGLEQYF
TGTGCCAGCAGCCGAGCCGGGACCCTGGGGCTCGAGCAGTACTTC
>few|TRBJ2-7|NA|TRBV2
CASSERQTLGEQYF
TGTGCCAGCAGTGAACGACAGACCCTTGGCGAGCAGTACTTC
>few|TRBJ2-1|NA|TRBV20-1
CSAKKQGHPWQFF
TGCAGTGCTAAAAAGCAGGGACACCCCTGGCAGTTCTTC
>many|TRBJ2-2|TRBD1|TRBV20-1
CSARGGTGNTGELFF
TGCAGTGCTAGAGGGGGGACAGGGAACACCGGGGAGCTGTTTTTT
>many|TRBJ2-2|TRBD1|TRBV10-3
CATTGDRVTGELFF
TGTGCCACCACGGGGGACAGGGTCACCGGGGAGCTGTTTTTT
>NA|TRBJ1-3|NA|TRBV19
CASSINVAGNTIYF
TGTGCCAGTAGTATCAACGTTGCCGGAAACACCATATATTTT
>few|TRBJ2-5|NA|TRBV12-2
CASRSPHPGLETQYF
TGTGCAAGTCGCTCCCCACATCCGGGATTGGAGACCCAGTACTTC
>few|TRBJ1-6|NA|TRBV4-2
CASSQRGGDSPLHF
TGTGCCAGCAGCCAACGGGGCGGGGATTCACCCCTCCACTTT
>many|TRBJ1-1|NA|TRBV12-3/TRBV12-4
CASSSRLNTEAFF
TGTGCCAGCAGCTCCCGACTGAACACTGAAGCTTTCTTT
>NA|TRBJ2-3|TRBD2|TRBV5-1
CASSTGLAGISDTQYF
TGCGCCAGCAGCACGGGACTAGCGGGGATCTCGGATACGCAGTATTTT
>NA|TRBJ1-5|NA|TRBV18
CASSPSKNQPQHF
TGTGCCAGCTCACCAAGCAAAAATCAGCCCCAGCATTTT
>few|TRBJ2-4|NA|TRBV6-1
CASSPDGRVAKNIQYF
TGTGCCAGCAGTCCCGACGGGAGAGTTGCCAAAAACATTCAGTACTTC
>few|TRBJ2-5|TRBD2|TRBV7-2
CASSLHSSGAGGHQYF
TGTGCCAGCAGCTTACACTCATCAGGAGCGGGGGGGCACCAGTACTTC
>few|TRBJ2-7|NA|TRBV20-1
CSASPRGGWSYEQYF
TGCAGTGCTAGTCCGAGGGGGGGCTGGTCCTACGAGCAGTACTTC
>NA|TRBJ2-7|NA|TRBV6-1
CASSQSPYYYEQYF
TGTGCCAGCAGCCAATCCCCTTACTATTACGAGCAGTACTTC
>many|TRBJ2-1|TRBD2|TRBV14
CASSQDVLAGNGEQFF
TGTGCCAGCAGCCAAGATGTACTAGCGGGGAACGGTGAGCAGTTCTTC
>few|TRBJ1-1|NA|TRBV7-6
CASSLDAGNTEAFF
TGTGCCAGCAGCTTAGATGCGGGAAACACTGAAGCTTTCTTT
>few|TRBJ1-6|NA|TRBV20-1
CSARVAGRESYNSPLHF
TGCAGTGCTAGAGTCGCAGGGCGGGAATCCTATAATTCACCCCTCCACTTT
>many|TRBJ2-5|TRBD2|TRBV20-1
CSASDGGFQETQYF
TGCAGTGCTTCGGACGGGGGGTTTCAAGAGACCCAGTACTTC
>many|TRBJ1-1|NA|TRBV11-2
CASSVGGATEAFF
TGTGCCAGCAGCGTGGGGGGGGCGACTGAAGCTTTCTTT
>many|TRBJ2-3|NA|TRBV29-1
CSVVSGGVGTDTQYF
TGCAGCGTTGTTTCCGGGGGAGTGGGCACAGATACGCAGTATTTT
>NA|TRBJ1-2|NA|TRBV27
CASSLSKTAFYGYTF
TGTGCCAGCAGTTTATCGAAGACAGCCTTCTATGGCTACACCTTC
>NA|TRBJ2-7|TRBD2|TRBV28
CASTTSSSSGYEQYF
TGTGCCAGCACCACAAGTTCAAGTAGCGGGTACGAGCAGTACTTC
>few|TRBJ2-1|TRBD1|TRBV6-5
CASSYSGMGTGGGEQFF
TGTGCCAGCAGTTACTCGGGGATGGGGACAGGGGGAGGTGAGCAGTTCTTC
>few|TRBJ1-6|NA|TRBV7-2
CASSLGAGIPLHF
TGTGCCAGCAGCTTAGGGGCGGGGATACCCCTCCACTTT
>NA|TRBJ1-2|TRBD1|TRBV12-5
CASGTRDRGLQANYGYTF
TGTGCTAGTGGCACCCGGGACAGGGGGCTCCAGGCCAACTATGGCTACACCTTC
>many|TRBJ2-5|NA|TRBV5-1
CASSSNQETQYF
TGCGCCAGCAGCTCAAACCAAGAGACCCAGTACTTC
>many|TRBJ2-7|TRBD1|TRBV18
CASSPKPGQPYEQYF
TGTGCCAGCTCACCTAAACCGGGACAGCCCTACGAGCAGTACTTC
>many|TRBJ1-1|NA|TRBV18
CASSTKQGTEAFF
TGTGCCAGCTCAACAAAACAGGGCACTGAAGCTTTCTTT
>NA|TRBJ2-1|TRBD1|TRBV12-3/TRBV12-4
CASSLARGRGLGNEQFF
TGTGCCAGCAGTTTAGCCCGTGGAAGGGGGCTTGGGAATGAGCAGTTCTTC